Listed here are 23 T cell receptor beta chains from one sample, sequenced in a study of T-cell memory formation after mild COVID-19 listed by TCRdb under 2021. Library construction relied on 5' RACE. Sequenced using an Illumina NovaSeq 6000. TCRdb's own reprocessing of the public reads used fastp at Q25 and MiXCR and kept productive beta chains. For every CDR3 protein sequence, its rows merge into one entry that carries the most common genes and DNA. Present in this sample are 300,000 to 350,000 distinct CDR3 sequences, roughly an eighth of which were seen just once. The ten top clones hold 20% to 25% of the sample. What was sequenced was PBMCs or a T cell subset sorted from them (not recorded which). The receptors originated from a man aged 18 to 29 who had mild COVID-19 (a few samples of this study predate the infection). The sample titles of this study are shuffled in the database, so cell type and time point are left out; the donor was told from shared clones.

This clonotype has just a few counts. The junction shows a germline mismatch at one end, possibly a read error. This chain uses TRBV4-1 with TRBJ1-4, with D perhaps TRBD1 (6 bases). The CDR3 spans 13 residues. CDR1 MGHRA and CDR2 YSYEKL come from the germline V gene. The CDR3 DNA is TGCGCCAGCAGCCGGGCGACAGGTAGAGAAATGCTTTTT. This encodes CASSRATGREMLF.

The sample holds a few counts of this clonotype. V usage is TRBV14 and J usage is TRBJ2-3; D is undetermined. CDR3 length: 14 amino acids. V was cut by 6 bases and J by 2 bases, with 12 bases left in between. Germline assignment: CDR1 SGHDN and CDR2 FVKESK. CDR3 coding DNA: TGTGCCAGCAGGGAGACGAGCAACACAGATACGCAGTATTTT. It is translated as CASRETSNTDTQYF.

This clonotype was seen ten or more times. This chain uses TRBV20-1 with TRBJ2-4; 9 bases line up with TRBD1. The V gene's germline CDR1 is DFQATT and CDR2 SNEGSKA (reference sequence). The V segment lost 6 bases and the J segment 1 base; nucleotides outside the gene matches: 4. The CDR3 consists of 14 residues. The CDR3 protein is CSAGDRVAKNIQYF. The CDR3 DNA reads TGCAGTGCAGGGGACAGGGTGGCCAAAAACATTCAGTACTTC.

The chain employs TRBV29-1 and TRBJ2-4; D may be TRBD2 (6 bases). Trimming took 4 bases from V and 0 from J, leaving 19 bases between them. The CDR3 is 17 residues long. The germline V gene has CDR1 SQVTM and CDR2 ANQGSEA. The CDR3: CSVVPGVGVLAKNIQYF. CDR3 nucleotides: TGCAGCGTTGTACCGGGAGTCGGGGTCCTAGCCAAAAACATTCAGTACTTC.

This clonotype was detected ten times or more. The rearrangement links TRBV15 to TRBJ2-2; tentative D call: TRBD1 (5 bases). Germline V gene data show CDR1 as LNHNV and CDR2 as YYDKDF (reference sequence). The CDR3 covers 16 residues. The V end lost 6 bases, the J end lost 3 bases, and 17 bases lay between the germline ends. The chain's CDR3 is CATSFSLGVDTGELFF. The CDR3 DNA reads as TGTGCCACCAGTTTCAGTTTAGGGGTTGACACCGGGGAGCTGTTTTTT.

V is TRBV2 and J is TRBJ1-1; D is undetermined. There are 15 residues in the CDR3. Germline V gene sequence: CDR1 SNHLY, CDR2 FYNNEI. Trimming cost V 8 bases and J 1 base, with 17 bases left between them. CDR3 bases: TGTGCCAGCGGCCTCCACCACCGGGCGAACACTGAAGCTTTCTTT. The encoded protein is CASGLHHRANTEAFF.

The genes are TRBV18 and TRBJ1-1; 7 nucleotides agree with TRBD1. Trimming at V came to 8 bases and at J to 7 bases, leaving 10 bases not matched to a gene. There are 13 residues in the CDR3. Germline V lookup: CDR1 KGHSH, CDR2 LQKENI. The CDR3 DNA reads as TGTGCCAGCCATCAAGGGCAGGGGGGTGAAGCTTTCTTT. Protein: CASHQGQGGEAFF.

The V call is TRBV7-2, the J call TRBJ2-7; D is perhaps TRBD1 (6 bases). Trimming took off 5 bases at V and 9 bases at J, with 17 bases between the two ends. The germline gives CDR1 SGHTA, CDR2 FQGNSA. The CDR3 runs to 13 residues. The CDR3 here is CASSQRTVPGQYF. The CDR3 region has the DNA TGTGCCAGCAGCCAAAGGACAGTTCCAGGGCAGTACTTC.

This clonotype was seen more than once but under ten times. This chain uses TRBV10-3 with TRBJ2-5; D remains unclear. CDR1 and CDR2 (germline): ENHRY, SYGVKD. V was cut by 2 bases and J by 5 bases, with 9 bases left in between. This CDR3 has 13 residues. The CDR3 loop reads CAISELNGETQYF. The DNA of the CDR3 is TGTGCCATCAGTGAGCTCAACGGGGAGACCCAGTACTTC.

This rearrangement joins TRBV2 to TRBJ2-7, with D tentatively TRBD2 (5 bases). With 3 bases removed from V and 5 bases from J, the gap between germline ends came to 11 bases. The V gene's germline CDR1 is SNHLY and CDR2 FYNNEI. There are 13 residues in the CDR3. The CDR3 loop is CASSDPSQDEQYF. The CDR3 coding sequence is TGTGCCAGCAGTGACCCTAGCCAGGACGAGCAGTACTTC.

The chain links TRBV20-1 to TRBJ2-3, with D uncertain. CDR1 DFQATT and CDR2 SNEGSKA come from the germline V gene (reference sequence). Trimming pared 6 bases from V and 1 base from J, leaving 14 bases between. The CDR3 covers 14 residues. CDR3 sequence: CSATLSSRTDTQYF. The CDR3 nucleotides are TGCAGTGCCACACTTAGTAGCCGCACAGATACGCAGTATTTT.

V is TRBV10-3 and J is TRBJ2-7; D not certain. V was pared by 6 bases and J by 6 bases, with 12 bases between. Germline CDR1 ENHRY, CDR2 SYGVKD. The length of the CDR3 is 12 residues. The CDR3: CAIRDEVTEQYF. The CDR3 region has the DNA TGTGCCATCAGGGACGAGGTTACCGAGCAGTACTTC.

Many counts were recorded for this clonotype. The chain couples TRBV7-8 to TRBJ2-7, with TRBD1 matching 10 bases. Germline assignment: CDR1 SGHVS and CDR2 FQNEAQ. The CDR3 contains 15 residues. The junction had 8 bases not matched to a gene; V was cut back by 3 bases and J by 6 bases. CDR3 sequence reads: CASSFGQGGFFEQYF. The CDR3 region has the DNA TGTGCCAGCAGCTTCGGACAGGGGGGGTTTTTCGAGCAGTACTTC.

This chain links TRBV25-1 with TRBJ2-2; D uncertain. V was trimmed by 4 bases and J by 2 bases, leaving 8 bases between them. The CDR3 has 14 residues. Germline CDR1 and CDR2: MGHDK and SYGVNS. The CDR3 sequence: CASSVPGNTGELFF. DNA of the CDR3: TGTGCCAGCAGTGTACCAGGAAACACCGGGGAGCTGTTTTTT.

This chain joins TRBV25-1 and TRBJ2-1; no clear D. CDR3 length: 13 amino acids. Trimming pared 5 bases from V and 7 bases from J, leaving 12 bases between. The germline CDR1 and CDR2 sequences are MGHDK and SYGVNS. CDR3 sequence reads: CASSFGQSNEQFF. Here the CDR3 DNA reads TGTGCCAGCAGTTTCGGGCAGTCAAATGAGCAGTTCTTC.

This clonotype was seen ten or more times. This rearrangement joins TRBV7-2 to TRBJ2-1, with 9 bases matching TRBD1. V shed 4 bases and J 8 bases; nucleotides not matched to a gene: 9. CDR1 SGHTA and CDR2 FQGNSA come from the germline V gene. CDR3 size: 15 residues. The DNA for the CDR3 is TGTGCCAGCAGCTCCGGGACAGGGATACGCCATGAGCAGTTCTTC. Protein sequence: CASSSGTGIRHEQFF. The full variable domain, rest sourced from reference TRBV7-2 and TRBJ2-1, is GAGVSQSPSNKVTEKGKDVELRCDPISGHTALYWYRQSLGQGLEFLIYFQGNSAPDKSGLPSDRFSAERTGGSVSTLTIQRTQQEDSAVYLCASSSGTGIRHEQFFGPGTRLTVL.

V usage is TRBV29-1 and J usage is TRBJ2-7; no firm D call. Between the trimmed V and J ends, which lost 4 bases and 0 bases, there was a span of 7 bases. The germline gives CDR1 SQVTM, CDR2 ANQGSEA. This CDR3 comprises 12 residues. The CDR3 bases are TGCAGCGTTGCTGCCAGCTCCTACGAGCAGTACTTC. Translating it yields CSVAASSYEQYF.

The V and J genes are TRBV6-2 or TRBV6-3 and TRBJ2-7; weak D call: TRBD1 (5 bases). The CDR3 has 14 residues. V was pared by 7 bases and J by 2 bases, with 15 bases between. Germline CDR1 reads MNHEY; CDR2 reads SVGEGT. In DNA, the CDR3 is TGTGCCAGCACGGCAGGGTTGGGTCCCTACGAGCAGTACGTC. It codes for CASTAGLGPYEQYV.

The V and J genes are TRBV2 and TRBJ2-7, with TRBD1 identical over 8 bases. From germline, CDR1 is SNHLY and CDR2 FYNNEI. The CDR3 contains 13 residues. Unmatched junction bases numbered 2, after V lost 5 bases and J lost 2 bases. The CDR3 bases are TGTGCCAGCAGTAGACAGGGGCCCTACGAGCAGTACGTC. Its protein product is CASSRQGPYEQYV.

The chain employs TRBV28 and TRBJ2-2, with TRBD1 identical over 8 bases. The ends lost 10 bases at V and 0 bases at J; junction bases unmatched: 7. The V gene's germline CDR1 is MDHEN and CDR2 SYDVKM. CDR3 length equals 15 residues. CDR3 DNA: TGTGCCACCCCAGGACAGGGAGCGAACACCGGGGAGCTGTTTTTT. Its protein product is CATPGQGANTGELFF.

The chain links TRBV11-2 to TRBJ2-5, with 11 bases that match TRBD1. The CDR3 loop spans 14 amino acids. The V gene end was trimmed by 5 bases and the J gene end by 7 bases; junction bases not matched to a gene: 6. Per germline, CDR1 SGHAT and CDR2 FQNNGV. The CDR3 loop is CASSNGQGAGTQYF. The DNA for the CDR3 is TGTGCCAGCAGCAACGGACAGGGGGCTGGGACCCAGTACTTC.

This clonotype was seen a handful of times. V and J are TRBV5-8 and TRBJ2-2; perhaps TRBD1 as D (5 bases). Germline V lookup: CDR1 SGHTS, CDR2 YDEGEE. Trimming shortened V by 4 bases and J by 2 bases, and 12 bases separated the two germline ends. CDR3 length equals 15 residues. This CDR3 reads CASSARQLNTGELFF. In DNA, the CDR3 is TGTGCCAGCAGCGCCCGACAGCTAAACACCGGGGAGCTGTTTTTT.

This clonotype was detected only a few times. The CDR3 reads CASSYSGAGNNEQFF. CDR3 sequence (DNA): TGTGCCAGCAGTTACTCGGGCGCGGGGAACAATGAGCAGTTCTTC. This sequence joins TRBV6-5 and TRBJ2-1; tentative D call: TRBD2 (6 bases). The CDR3 sequence is 15 residues long. Trimming shortened V by 0 bases and J by 5 bases, and 11 bases separated the two germline ends. Per the germline V gene, CDR1 is MNHEY and CDR2 is SVGAGI.